This TCR beta chain was found in a study of T cells in Graves' hyperthyroidism and ophthalmopathy. This clonotype has ten or more counts. Germline CDR1 SGHTS, CDR2 YDEGEE. Trimming removed 2 bases from V and 1 base from J, with 14 bases in between. The CDR3 sequence is 16 residues long. What was amplified from RNA transcripts were TCR beta CDR3 regions. Primed by the HTBI set, a first-round RT-PCR was run on the TCR CDR3. TCRdb ran MiXCR on the multiplex PCR reads and lists one entry per CDR3 protein. The table records around 420,000 distinct CDR3 sequences, 12% to 15% of them present only once. With a duration under 2 months, the hyperthyroidism was newly diagnosed in patients aged 18 to 65. Exclusion of patients followed from uncontrolled infection, other autoimmune disease, pregnancy or lactation.

The source material was blood. The sequence was obtained from a woman younger than 35 with Graves' hyperthyroidism. This chain connects TRBV5-8 to TRBJ2-3; D not resolved. This chain's CDR3 is CASSLGSTLRTDTQYF. As DNA, the CDR3 is TGTGCCAGCAGCTTAGGCTCGACCCTGCGCACAGATACGCAGTATTTT.